The 23 T cell receptor beta chains below were found in one sample sequenced in a study of cytomegalovirus exposure and HLA in healthy donors. 13 Jbeta primers and 60 Vbeta primers were used for the PCR. TCRdb's table, derived via immunoSEQ multiplex PCR, lists solely in-frame clones and lacks some. The sample includes 150,000 to 160,000 clones, about 83% of them seen just once. Sequencing was done on a sample of PBMCs. These receptors came from a woman between 40 and 55 years old in good health and CMV-seronegative.

The chain employs TRBV7-2 and TRBJ1-5; D is possibly TRBD1 (5 bases). Deletions cut 4 bases from V and 9 bases from J, with 19 bases between. CDR1 and CDR2 (germline): SGHTA, FQGNSA. The CDR3 consists of 15 residues. CDR3 protein: CASSSSEGRGLPQHF. The CDR3, as DNA: TGTGCCAGCAGCTCCTCGGAGGGGAGAGGTCTGCCCCAGCATTTT.

V and J are TRBV11-3 and TRBJ1-4; TRBD1 matches 7 bases. The CDR3 runs 16 residues. Germline values: CDR1 SGHNT, CDR2 YENEEA. V lost 1 base to trimming and J lost 0 bases; unmatched junction nucleotides: 2. Written as DNA, the CDR3 is TGTGCCAGCAGCTTAGGGCAGGGGGCAACTAATGAAAAACTGTTTTTT. Amino acids: CASSLGQGATNEKLFF.

The chain links TRBV11-2 to TRBJ1-2; 8 bases map to TRBD1. Germline trimming cut 8 bases from V and 7 bases from J; bases unmatched to any gene: 6. The germline V gene has CDR1 SGHAT and CDR2 FQNNGV. The CDR3 has 12 residues. The DNA for the CDR3 is TGTGCCAGCTCGACAGGGGCCGGTGGCTACACCTTC. Residues: CASSTGAGGYTF.

The chain joins TRBV5-1 to TRBJ1-2, with D possibly matching TRBD1 (5 bases). The CDR3 has 15 amino acids. The germline gives CDR1 SGHRS, CDR2 YFSETQ. V was clipped by 2 bases and J by 8 bases, with 19 bases between them. The CDR3 reads CASSFDSPNWMGYTF. Here the CDR3 DNA reads TGCGCCAGCAGCTTCGACAGCCCGAATTGGATGGGCTACACCTTC.

This chain joins TRBV6-5 and TRBJ2-2; D gene unclear. Germline CDR1 is MNHEY and CDR2 is SVGAGI. Trimming pared 7 bases from V and 6 bases from J, leaving 9 bases between. The CDR3 contains 12 residues. The CDR3 DNA reads as TGTGCCAGCACTGAGGTTCCCGGGGAGCTGTTTTTT. Protein product: CASTEVPGELFF.

The chain recombines TRBV5-1 with TRBJ1-2; the match to TRBD1 covers 7 bases. Germline lookup yields CDR1 SGHRS and CDR2 YFSETQ. V was clipped by 0 bases and J by 5 bases; unmatched bases: 4. This CDR3 has 14 amino acids. The CDR3 is CASSLAGTEYGYTF. The CDR3, as DNA: TGCGCCAGCAGCTTGGCCGGGACAGAGTATGGCTACACCTTC.

The chain couples TRBV16 to TRBJ2-3; no reliable D call. V lost 4 bases and J lost 7, with 6 bases in between. Germline lookup yields CDR1 KGHSY and CDR2 FQNENV. This CDR3 region has 11 residues. CDR3 in DNA: TGTGCCAGCAGCCCAGAAAATACGCAGTATTTT. Its protein product is CASSPENTQYF.

The gene calls are TRBV5-1 and TRBJ1-2; D is perhaps TRBD1 (6 bases). Germline V CDR1 and CDR2: SGHRS, YFSETQ. There are 15 residues in the CDR3. Trimming removed 4 bases at V and 0 bases at J, with 13 bases between. CDR3 protein: CASSASGVANYGYTF. Here the CDR3 DNA reads TGCGCCAGCAGCGCCTCAGGGGTCGCTAACTATGGCTACACCTTC.

The chain carries TRBV6-5 and TRBJ1-4, with TRBD1 as a possible D gene (6 bases). V was shortened by 10 bases and J by 0 bases, with 9 bases between the two germline ends. The CDR3 runs to 13 residues. Germline V gives CDR1 MNHEY, CDR2 SVGAGI. CDR3: CATWTATNEKLFF. CDR3 DNA: TGTGCCACCTGGACAGCAACTAATGAAAAACTGTTTTTT.

The J gene is TRBJ1-2, the V gene TRBV6-5; a possible D gene is TRBD1 (6 bases). There are 13 residues in the CDR3. Per germline, CDR1 MNHEY and CDR2 SVGAGI. The V end lost 6 bases, the J end lost 4 bases, and 12 bases lay between the germline ends. The CDR3 region is CASRQDSRYGYTF. CDR3 nucleotides: TGTGCCAGCAGACAGGACAGCCGCTATGGCTACACCTTC.

The rearrangement uses TRBV30 and TRBJ2-6; tentatively, D is TRBD1 or TRBD2 (5 bases each). Deletions cut 8 bases from V and 0 bases from J, with 8 bases between. This CDR3 is 13 amino acids long. The V gene's germline CDR1 is GTSNPN and CDR2 SVGIG (reference sequence). The CDR3 DNA sequence: TGTGCCGGGACGGGCTCTGGGGCCAACGTCCTGACTTTC. It specifies CAGTGSGANVLTF. Using reference TRBV30 and TRBJ2-6 for the parts outside the CDR3, the full variable domain is SQTIHQWPATLVQPVGSPLSLECTVEGTSNPNLYWYRQAAGRGLQLLFYSVGIGQISSEVPQNLSASRPQDRQFILSSKKLLLSDSGFYLCAGTGSGANVLTFGAGSRLTVL.

This chain links TRBV7-6 with TRBJ2-5; D not resolved. Trimming took off 6 bases at V and 2 bases at J, with 4 bases between the two ends. Germline V gives CDR1 SGHVS, CDR2 FNYEAQ. CDR3 length equals 11 residues. CDR3 sequence (DNA): TGTGCCAGCAGTATACAAGAGACCCAGTACTTC. This codes for CASSIQETQYF.

Only a few counts were recorded for this clone. V usage is TRBV7-6 and J usage is TRBJ1-2, with D perhaps TRBD1 (6 bases). There are 14 residues in the CDR3. Deletions cut 5 bases from V and 4 bases from J, with 14 bases between. Looked up from germline, CDR1 is SGHVS and CDR2 is FNYEAQ. This chain's CDR3 is CASSPGQIIYGYTF. CDR3 DNA: TGTGCCAGCAGCCCTGGACAGATAATCTATGGCTACACCTTC.

The chain joins TRBV5-4 to TRBJ2-3; the match to TRBD1 covers 9 bases. This CDR3 region has 12 residues. Germline V gives CDR1 SGHNT, CDR2 YYREEE (reference sequence). The V and J ends lost 0 bases and 12 bases, in that order; junction bases with no gene match: 2. The CDR3 loop reads CASSLDRGPQYF. CDR3 bases: TGTGCCAGCAGCTTGGACAGGGGGCCACAGTATTTT.

V and J are TRBV6-1 and TRBJ1-1; no clear D. Germline CDR1 reads MNHNS; CDR2 reads SASEGT. V was trimmed by 5 bases and J by 6 bases, leaving 13 bases between them. CDR3 length: 13 residues. CDR3 DNA: TGTGCCAGCAGTACCCAACGGGAATCTGAAGCTTTCTTT. It is translated as CASSTQRESEAFF.

The rearrangement joins TRBV19 to TRBJ2-1; TRBD1 aligns across 7 bases. V trimming: 5 bases; J trimming: 7 bases; junction bases outside the gene matches: 11. The CDR3 extends over 15 amino acids. The germline CDR1 and CDR2 sequences are LNHDA and SQIVND (reference sequence). The CDR3 sequence is CASSLLTGSGNEQFF. The CDR3 DNA is TGTGCCAGTAGTCTTCTGACAGGGTCGGGTAATGAGCAGTTCTTC. Based on the CDR3 plus reference TRBV19 and TRBJ2-1, the full variable domain is DGGITQSPKYLFRKEGQNVTLSCEQNLNHDAMYWYRQDPGQGLRLIYYSQIVNDFQKGDIAEGYSVSREKKESFPLTVTSAQKNPTAFYLCASSLLTGSGNEQFFGPGTRLTVL.

This chain connects TRBV11-3 to TRBJ1-1, with D possibly matching TRBD1 (5 bases). Per germline, CDR1 SGHNT and CDR2 YENEEA. Trimming removed 1 base at V and 1 base at J, with 7 bases between. There are 14 residues in the CDR3. The CDR3: CASSLGRANTEAFF. CDR3 coding DNA: TGTGCCAGCAGCTTAGGCAGGGCGAACACTGAAGCTTTCTTT.

The rearrangement joins TRBV6-6 to TRBJ1-5; D not resolved. V lost 7 bases to trimming and J lost 7 bases, with 8 bases between them. The germline V gene encodes CDR1 MNHNY and CDR2 SVGAGI (reference sequence). CDR3 length: 11 residues. The CDR3 sequence is CASTAGQPQHF. CDR3 sequence (DNA): TGTGCCAGCACCGCGGGGCAGCCCCAGCATTTT.

This chain connects TRBV5-1 to TRBJ2-3; TRBD2 matches 10 bases. Germline V lookup: CDR1 SGHRS, CDR2 YFSETQ. The V segment lost 5 bases and the J segment 3 bases; nucleotides outside the gene matches: 9. This CDR3 is built from 16 residues. CDR3 amino acids: CASRGEAGGPTDTQYF. The CDR3 DNA is TGCGCCAGCAGGGGGGAAGCGGGAGGGCCTACAGATACGCAGTATTTT.

This chain's CDR3 is CASSRSSYEQYF. In DNA form, the CDR3 reads TGTGCCAGCAGCCGGAGCTCCTACGAGCAGTACTTC. V is TRBV7-8 and J is TRBJ2-7; no firm D call. Germline V CDR1 and CDR2: SGHVS, FQNEAQ. CDR3 length: 12 residues. Trimming pared 5 bases from V and 0 bases from J, leaving 5 bases between.

The chain combines TRBV11-2 with TRBJ2-1; D ambiguous. The CDR3 extends over 14 amino acids. CDR1 is SGHAT, CDR2 FQNNGV, per germline. V shed 1 base and J shed 3 bases, with 7 bases lying between them. The CDR3, as DNA: TGTGCCAGCAGCTTAGTCCCAGGCTACAATGAGCAGTTCTTC. It translates to CASSLVPGYNEQFF.

The CDR3 loop is CASSSGQGPYEQYF. Written as DNA, the CDR3 is TGTGCCAGCAGCTCCGGACAGGGCCCCTACGAGCAGTACTTC. This chain uses TRBV6-5 with TRBJ2-7; 8 nucleotides line up with TRBD1. The CDR3 extends over 14 amino acids. Germline V gene lookup returns CDR1 MNHEY and CDR2 SVGAGI. V lost 6 bases, J lost 2 bases, and 6 bases stayed unmatched.

This chain connects TRBV30 to TRBJ2-6; D possibly corresponds to TRBD1 (7 bases). This CDR3 is 16 amino acids long. Trimming removed 2 bases from V and 4 bases from J, with 15 bases in between. Germline V gives CDR1 GTSNPN, CDR2 SVGIG (reference sequence). The CDR3 protein is CAWSRAGGTGANVLTF. CDR3 DNA sequence: TGTGCCTGGAGTAGGGCAGGGGGGACCGGGGCCAACGTCCTGACTTTC. Full variable domain (rest looked up from reference TRBV30 and TRBJ2-6): SQTIHQWPATLVQPVGSPLSLECTVEGTSNPNLYWYRQAAGRGLQLLFYSVGIGQISSEVPQNLSASRPQDRQFILSSKKLLLSDSGFYLCAWSRAGGTGANVLTFGAGSRLTVL.